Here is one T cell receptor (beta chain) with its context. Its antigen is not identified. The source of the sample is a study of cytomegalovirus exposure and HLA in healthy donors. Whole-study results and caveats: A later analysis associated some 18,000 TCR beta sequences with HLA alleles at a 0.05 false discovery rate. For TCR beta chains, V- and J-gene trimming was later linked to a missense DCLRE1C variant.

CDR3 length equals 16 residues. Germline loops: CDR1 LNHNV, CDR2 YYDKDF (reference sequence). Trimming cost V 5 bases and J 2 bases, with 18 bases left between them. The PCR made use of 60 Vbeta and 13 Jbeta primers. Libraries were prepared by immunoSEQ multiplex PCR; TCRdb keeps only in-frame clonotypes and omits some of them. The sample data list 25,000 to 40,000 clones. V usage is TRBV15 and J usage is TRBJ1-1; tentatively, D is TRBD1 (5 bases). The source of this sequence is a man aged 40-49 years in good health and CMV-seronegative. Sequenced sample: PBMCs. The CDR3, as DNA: TGTGCCACCAGCGCATGGGGATCGACAGTAAACACTGAAGCTTTCTTT. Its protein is CATSAWGSTVNTEAFF.